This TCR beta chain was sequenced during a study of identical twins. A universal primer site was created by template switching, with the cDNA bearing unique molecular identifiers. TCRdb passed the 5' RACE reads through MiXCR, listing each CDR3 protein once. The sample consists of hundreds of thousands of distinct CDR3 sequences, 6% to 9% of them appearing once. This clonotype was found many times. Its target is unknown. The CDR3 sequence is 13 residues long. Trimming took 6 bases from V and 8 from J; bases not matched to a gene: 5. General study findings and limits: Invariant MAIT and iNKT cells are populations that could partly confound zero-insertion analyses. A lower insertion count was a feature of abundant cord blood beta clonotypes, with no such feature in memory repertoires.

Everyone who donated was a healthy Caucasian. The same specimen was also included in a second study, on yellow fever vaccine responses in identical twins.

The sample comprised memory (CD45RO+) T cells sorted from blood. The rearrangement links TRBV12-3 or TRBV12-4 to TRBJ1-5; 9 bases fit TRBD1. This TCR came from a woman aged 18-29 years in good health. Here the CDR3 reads CASSGTGLEPQHF. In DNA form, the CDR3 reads TGTGCCAGCAGCGGGACAGGGCTGGAGCCCCAGCATTTT.